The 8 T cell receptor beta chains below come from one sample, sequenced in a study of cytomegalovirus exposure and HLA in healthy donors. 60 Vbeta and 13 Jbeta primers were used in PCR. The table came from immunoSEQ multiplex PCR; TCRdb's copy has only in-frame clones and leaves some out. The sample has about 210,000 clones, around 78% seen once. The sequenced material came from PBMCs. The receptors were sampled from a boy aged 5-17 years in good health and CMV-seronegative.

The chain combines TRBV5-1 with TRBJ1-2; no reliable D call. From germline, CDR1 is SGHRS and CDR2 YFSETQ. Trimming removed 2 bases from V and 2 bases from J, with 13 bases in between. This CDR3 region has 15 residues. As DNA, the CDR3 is TGCGCCAGCAGCTTAAATGGGCACTCAAACTATGGCTACACCTTC. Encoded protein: CASSLNGHSNYGYTF.

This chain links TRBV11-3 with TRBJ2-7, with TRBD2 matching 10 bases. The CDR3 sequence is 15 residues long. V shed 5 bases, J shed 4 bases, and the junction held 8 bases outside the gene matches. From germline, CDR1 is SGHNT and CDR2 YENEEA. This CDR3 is CASSPGLAVPYEQYF. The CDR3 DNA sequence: TGTGCCAGCAGCCCCGGACTAGCGGTTCCTTACGAGCAGTACTTC.

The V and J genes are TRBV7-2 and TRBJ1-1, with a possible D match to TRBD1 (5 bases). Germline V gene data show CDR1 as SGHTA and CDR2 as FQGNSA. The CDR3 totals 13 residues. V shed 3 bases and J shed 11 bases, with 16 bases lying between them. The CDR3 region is CASSFGRRVGAFF. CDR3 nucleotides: TGTGCCAGCAGCTTCGGACGCAGGGTGGGCGCTTTCTTT.

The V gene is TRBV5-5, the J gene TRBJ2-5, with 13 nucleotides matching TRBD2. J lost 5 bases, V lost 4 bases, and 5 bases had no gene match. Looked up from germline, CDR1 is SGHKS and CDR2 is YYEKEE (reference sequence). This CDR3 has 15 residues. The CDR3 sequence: CASSPGLAGTETQYF. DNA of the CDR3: TGTGCCAGCAGCCCGGGACTAGCGGGAACTGAGACCCAGTACTTC.

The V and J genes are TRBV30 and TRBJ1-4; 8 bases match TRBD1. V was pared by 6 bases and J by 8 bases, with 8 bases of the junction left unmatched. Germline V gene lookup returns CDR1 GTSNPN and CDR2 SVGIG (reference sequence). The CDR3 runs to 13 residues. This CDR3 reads CACADRVGEKLFF. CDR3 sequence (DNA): TGTGCCTGTGCGGACAGGGTAGGCGAAAAACTGTTTTTT.

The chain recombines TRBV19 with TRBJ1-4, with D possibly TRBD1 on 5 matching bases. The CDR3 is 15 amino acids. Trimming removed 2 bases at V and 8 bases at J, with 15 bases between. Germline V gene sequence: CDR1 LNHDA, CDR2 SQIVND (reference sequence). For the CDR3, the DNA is TGTGCCAGTAGTATACGGGGGGGTGGAGGAGAAAAACTGTTTTTT. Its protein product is CASSIRGGGGEKLFF.

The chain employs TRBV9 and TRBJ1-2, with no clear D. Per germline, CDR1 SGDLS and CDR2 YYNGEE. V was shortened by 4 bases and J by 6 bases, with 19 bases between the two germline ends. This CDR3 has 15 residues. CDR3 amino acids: CASSPGGIGWDGYTF. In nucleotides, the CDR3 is TGTGCCAGCAGCCCCGGCGGGATTGGATGGGATGGCTACACCTTC.

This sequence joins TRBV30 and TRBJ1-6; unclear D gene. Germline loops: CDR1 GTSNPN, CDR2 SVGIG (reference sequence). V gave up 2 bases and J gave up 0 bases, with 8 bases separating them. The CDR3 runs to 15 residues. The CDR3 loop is CAWSYSSSYNSPLHF. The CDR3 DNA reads TGTGCCTGGAGTTATTCGAGCTCCTATAATTCACCCCTCCACTTT.